This TCR beta chain originates from a study of T-cell memory formation after mild COVID-19. One entry per CDR3 protein results from TCRdb running MiXCR on the 5' RACE reads. The data contain fewer than 650,000 distinct CDR3 sequences, 17% of them seen just once; the ten biggest clones take up about 7.4%. This clonotype was detected only a few times. The length of the CDR3 is 14 residues. The J segment lost 7 bases and the V segment lost 5 bases, leaving 11 bases of the junction unmatched. Germline assignment: CDR1 DFQATT and CDR2 SNEGSKA (reference sequence). The source is an adult woman who had mild COVID-19 (a few samples of this study predate the infection). Cell type and time point are not known. The chain employs TRBV20-1 and TRBJ1-5, with 7 bases aligning to TRBD1. Sequencing was carried out using PBMCs or a T cell subset sorted from them (not recorded which). CDR3 amino acids: CSASTGVLGQPQHF. CDR3 nucleotides: TGCAGTGCTTCCACAGGGGTTTTAGGCCAGCCCCAGCATTTT.